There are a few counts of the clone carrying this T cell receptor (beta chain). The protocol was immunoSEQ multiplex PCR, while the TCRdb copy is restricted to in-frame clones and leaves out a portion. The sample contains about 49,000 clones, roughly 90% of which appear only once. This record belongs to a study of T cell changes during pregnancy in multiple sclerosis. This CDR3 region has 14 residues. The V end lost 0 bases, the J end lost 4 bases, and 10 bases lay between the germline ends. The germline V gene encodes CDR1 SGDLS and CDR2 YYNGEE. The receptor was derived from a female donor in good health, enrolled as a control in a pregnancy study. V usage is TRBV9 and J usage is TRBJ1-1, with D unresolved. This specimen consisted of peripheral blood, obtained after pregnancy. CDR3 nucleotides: TGTGCCAGCAGCGTAGGTGGGAGGGCCACTGAAGCTTTCTTT. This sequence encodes CASSVGGRATEAFF.